This TCR beta chain stems from a study of blood T cells in healthy people across ages. Study-level results: Shifts in expanded clonotypes may have been confounded by donor CMV status, which was unknown. TCR beta diversity, measured per million T cells, fell in a roughly linear way with age. No conclusive comparison of naive versus antigen-experienced cells was possible with unsorted PBMCs.

Aged roughly 6 to 90, donors were systemically healthy Caucasians from Russia. Trimming took 3 bases from V and 0 from J, leaving 10 bases between them. CDR1 and CDR2 from the germline V gene are KGHDR and SFDVKD. The CDR3 consists of 15 residues. The authors ran a second PCR of about 6 to 11 cycles using a sample-barcoded 5' primer and a J-beta primer mix. A single record per CDR3 protein comes from TCRdb applying MiXCR to the 5' RACE reads. The sample holds around 1,000,000 distinct CDR3 sequences; 20% to 25% are singletons and the top ten take approximately 0.75%. As regards this clonotype: Its matching antigen is unknown.

The same data also contributed to another study, on T cells of mothers and their children.

This receptor was identified in a girl aged 2 to 9 in good health. The chain employs TRBV24-1 and TRBJ1-2; possible D gene TRBD1, 6 bases. The specimen sequenced was blood. This CDR3 is CATSDPDRPNYGYTF. The DNA for the CDR3 is TGTGCCACCAGTGATCCGGACAGACCTAACTATGGCTACACCTTC.